Listed below are T cell receptor beta chains from one sample, sequenced in a study of vaccination effects on CD4 cells after COVID-19. TCRdb keeps only in-frame clones here, not all; method: immunoSEQ multiplex PCR. The data contain tens of thousands of clones, around 67% of them seen just once; the ten biggest clones take up around 3.8%. The antigens for these receptors are not known. The source was CD4+ T cells from PBMCs cultured without peptide, collected before COVID-19 vaccination. These receptors came from a human donor who received a COVID-19 vaccine. CDR3s include the opening cysteine and the closing phenylalanine or tryptophan. The order of the fields is clone size, V gene, D gene, J gene, CDR3 protein, CDR3 DNA. D genes are given only for firm matches. Size is omitted from some rows. Given values are once, few, many or a class for expanded clones.

size: few
V: TRBV4-1
D: NA
J: TRBJ2-5
CDR3: CASSQVHQTDSGQETQYF
DNA: TGCGCCAGCAGCCAAGTCCACCAAACAGATAGCGGACAAGAGACCCAGTACTTC

size: NA
V: TRBV19
D: TRBD1
J: TRBJ1-2
CDR3: CASSIGRGNGYTF
DNA: TGTGCCAGTAGTATCGGCAGGGGGAATGGCTACACCTTC

size: once
V: TRBV7-2
D: TRBD1
J: TRBJ2-5
CDR3: CASSLDRGVGETQYF
DNA: TGTGCCAGCAGCTTAGACAGGGGGGTCGGAGAGACCCAGTACTTC

size: NA
V: TRBV7-2
D: NA
J: TRBJ2-7
CDR3: CASSFLTGHSSYEQYF
DNA: TGTGCCAGCAGCTTTCTTACGGGGCACTCGTCCTACGAGCAGTACTTC

size: NA
V: TRBV18
D: NA
J: TRBJ1-3
CDR3: CASSPDRSGNTIYF
DNA: TGTGCCAGCTCACCCGACCGCTCTGGAAACACCATATATTTT

size: NA
V: TRBV13
D: NA
J: TRBJ1-4
CDR3: CASSSRGGGNEKLFF
DNA: TGTGCCAGCAGCTCAAGAGGAGGAGGGAATGAAAAACTGTTTTTT

size: few
V: TRBV28
D: TRBD1
J: TRBJ1-3
CDR3: CASSSRGGDRPRNTIYF
DNA: TGTGCCAGCAGTTCCCGCGGAGGGGACAGGCCGAGAAACACCATATATTTT

size: once
V: TRBV6-1
D: NA
J: TRBJ1-5
CDR3: CASSEEVFNQPQHF
DNA: TGTGCCAGCAGTGAAGAAGTATTCAATCAGCCCCAGCATTTT

size: NA
V: TRBV27
D: TRBD1
J: TRBJ2-7
CDR3: CASRRFGQGRYYEQYF
DNA: TGTGCCAGCCGCCGGTTCGGACAGGGAAGGTACTACGAGCAGTACTTC

size: once
V: TRBV30
D: TRBD2
J: TRBJ2-1
CDR3: CAWMASGVLNEQFF
DNA: TGTGCCTGGATGGCGAGCGGGGTACTCAATGAGCAGTTCTTC

size: NA
V: TRBV7-9
D: NA
J: TRBJ1-2
CDR3: CASSPRRSNYGYTF
DNA: TGTGCCAGCAGCCCGCGGCGGTCTAACTATGGCTACACCTTC

size: NA
V: TRBV5-4
D: NA
J: TRBJ2-7
CDR3: CASSRDLQGSSYEQYF
DNA: TGTGCCAGCAGCCGGGACCTACAGGGAAGCTCCTACGAGCAGTACTTC

size: NA
V: TRBV5-4
D: NA
J: TRBJ1-2
CDR3: CASSLKGVPSYGYTF
DNA: TGTGCCAGCAGCTTGAAGGGGGTACCTTCCTATGGCTACACCTTC

size: NA
V: TRBV9
D: NA
J: TRBJ2-1
CDR3: CASSVDWGDEQFF
DNA: TGTGCCAGCAGCGTCGACTGGGGGGATGAGCAGTTCTTC

size: NA
V: TRBV3-1/TRBV3-2
D: TRBD2
J: TRBJ2-3
CDR3: CASSQGLAGGADTQYF
DNA: TGTGCCAGCAGCCAAGGACTAGCGGGAGGCGCAGATACGCAGTATTTT

size: few
V: TRBV21-1
D: NA
J: TRBJ2-7
CDR3: CASSKRFLLELGNPYEQYF
DNA: TGTGCCAGCAGCAAAAGGTTTCTCCTAGAATTGGGCAACCCCTACGAGCAGTACTTC

size: NA
V: TRBV21-1
D: NA
J: TRBJ1-1
CDR3: CASSKAIPGQWNTEAFF
DNA: TGTGCCAGCAGCAAAGCTATCCCGGGACAGTGGAACACTGAAGCTTTCTTT